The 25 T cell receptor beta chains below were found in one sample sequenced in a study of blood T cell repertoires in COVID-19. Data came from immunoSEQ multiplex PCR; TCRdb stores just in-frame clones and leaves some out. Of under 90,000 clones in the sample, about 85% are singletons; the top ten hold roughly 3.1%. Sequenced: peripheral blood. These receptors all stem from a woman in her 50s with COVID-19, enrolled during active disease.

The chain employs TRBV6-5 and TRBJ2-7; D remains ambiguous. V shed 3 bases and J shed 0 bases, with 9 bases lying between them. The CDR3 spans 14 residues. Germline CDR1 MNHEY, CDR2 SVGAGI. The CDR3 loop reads CASSYGPDSYEQYF. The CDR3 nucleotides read TGTGCCAGCAGTTATGGGCCGGACTCCTACGAGCAGTACTTC.

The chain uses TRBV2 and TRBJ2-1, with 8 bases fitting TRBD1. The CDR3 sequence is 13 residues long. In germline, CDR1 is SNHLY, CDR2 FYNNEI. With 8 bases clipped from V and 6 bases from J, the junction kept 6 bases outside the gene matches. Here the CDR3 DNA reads TGTGCCAGCCATCGGGACAGGCTCAATGAGCAGTTCTTC. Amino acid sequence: CASHRDRLNEQFF.

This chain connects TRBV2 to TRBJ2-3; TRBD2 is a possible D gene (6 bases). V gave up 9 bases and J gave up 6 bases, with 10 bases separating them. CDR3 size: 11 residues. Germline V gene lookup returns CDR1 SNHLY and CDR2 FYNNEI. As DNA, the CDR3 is TGTGCCAGTTCAGGGAGGGATACGCAGTATTTT. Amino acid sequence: CASSGRDTQYF. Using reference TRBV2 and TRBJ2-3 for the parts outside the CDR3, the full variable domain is EPEVTQTPSHQVTQMGQEVILRCVPISNHLYFYWYRQILGQKVEFLVSFYNNEISEKSEIFDDQFSVERPDGSNFTLKIRSTKLEDSAMYFCASSGRDTQYFGPGTRLTVL.

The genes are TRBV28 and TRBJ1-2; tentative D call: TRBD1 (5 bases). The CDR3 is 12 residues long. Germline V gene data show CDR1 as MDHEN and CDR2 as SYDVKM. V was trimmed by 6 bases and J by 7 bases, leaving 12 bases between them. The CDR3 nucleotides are TGTGCCAGCAGCTTACAGGAATTTGGCTACACCTTC. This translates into CASSLQEFGYTF.

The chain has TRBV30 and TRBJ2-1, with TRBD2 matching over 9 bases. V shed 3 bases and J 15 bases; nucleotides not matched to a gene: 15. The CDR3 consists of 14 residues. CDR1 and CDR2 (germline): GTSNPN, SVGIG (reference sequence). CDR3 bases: TGTGCCTGGAGCCCCGGGTGGGCTAGCGGGGTCGCGTTCTTC. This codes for CAWSPGWASGVAFF.

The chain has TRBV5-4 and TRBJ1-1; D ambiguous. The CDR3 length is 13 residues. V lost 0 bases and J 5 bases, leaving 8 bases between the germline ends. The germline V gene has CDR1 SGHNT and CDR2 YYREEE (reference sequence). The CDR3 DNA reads TGTGCCAGCAGCTTGGTCGGGAGGACTGAAGCTTTCTTT. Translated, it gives CASSLVGRTEAFF.

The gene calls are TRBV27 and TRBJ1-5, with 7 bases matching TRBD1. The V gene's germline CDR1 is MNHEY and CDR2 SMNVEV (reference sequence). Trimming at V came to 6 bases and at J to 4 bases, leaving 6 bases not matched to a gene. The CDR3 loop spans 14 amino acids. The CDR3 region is CASSLGTENQPQHF. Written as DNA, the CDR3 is TGTGCCAGCAGCCTCGGGACAGAAAATCAGCCCCAGCATTTT.

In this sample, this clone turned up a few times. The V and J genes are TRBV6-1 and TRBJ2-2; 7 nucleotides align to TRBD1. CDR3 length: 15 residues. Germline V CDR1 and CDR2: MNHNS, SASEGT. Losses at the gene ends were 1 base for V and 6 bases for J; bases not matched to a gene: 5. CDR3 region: CASSEGSGGPGELFF. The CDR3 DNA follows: TGTGCCAGCAGTGAAGGTTCAGGGGGACCCGGGGAGCTGTTTTTT.

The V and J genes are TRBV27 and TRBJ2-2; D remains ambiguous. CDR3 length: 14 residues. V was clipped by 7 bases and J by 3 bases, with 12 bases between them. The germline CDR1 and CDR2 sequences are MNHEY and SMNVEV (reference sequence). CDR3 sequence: CASTVRPDTGELFF. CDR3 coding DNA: TGTGCCAGCACTGTCAGGCCGGACACCGGGGAGCTGTTTTTT.

CDR3 sequence: CASSLRQGLNNSPLHF. As DNA, the CDR3 is TGTGCCAGCAGTCTAAGACAGGGATTGAATAATTCACCCCTCCACTTT. The chain couples TRBV28 to TRBJ1-6, with 7 bases lining up with TRBD1. Germline lookup yields CDR1 MDHEN and CDR2 SYDVKM. The trim removed 5 bases at V and 5 bases at J, leaving 9 bases unmatched. This CDR3 is 16 amino acids long.

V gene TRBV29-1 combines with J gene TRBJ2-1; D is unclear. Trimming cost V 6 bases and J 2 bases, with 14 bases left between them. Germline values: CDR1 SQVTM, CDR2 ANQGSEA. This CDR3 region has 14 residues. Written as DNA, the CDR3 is TGCAGCGTGAAGTCACTCTCCCCCTACAATGAGCAGTTCTTC. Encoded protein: CSVKSLSPYNEQFF.

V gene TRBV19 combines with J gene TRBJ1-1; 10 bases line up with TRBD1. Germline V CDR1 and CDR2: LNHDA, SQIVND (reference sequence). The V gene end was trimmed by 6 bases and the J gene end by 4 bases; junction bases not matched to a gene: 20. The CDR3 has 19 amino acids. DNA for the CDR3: TGTGCCAGTAGCACCCTGGCCCCGGGACAGGGGACTTCGAGCACTGAAGCTTTCTTT. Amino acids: CASSTLAPGQGTSSTEAFF.

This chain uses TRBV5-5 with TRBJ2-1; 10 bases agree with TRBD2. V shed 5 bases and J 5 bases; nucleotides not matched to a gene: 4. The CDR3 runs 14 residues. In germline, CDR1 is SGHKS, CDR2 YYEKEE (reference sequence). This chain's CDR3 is CASRGTSADNEQFF. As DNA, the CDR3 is TGTGCCAGCAGGGGGACTAGCGCGGACAATGAGCAGTTCTTC.

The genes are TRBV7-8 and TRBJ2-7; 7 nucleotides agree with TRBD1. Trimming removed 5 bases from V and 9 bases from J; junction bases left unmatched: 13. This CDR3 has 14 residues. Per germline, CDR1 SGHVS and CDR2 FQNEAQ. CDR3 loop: CASSLRTKGTVQYF. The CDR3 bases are TGTGCCAGCAGCCTCCGGACGAAGGGGACAGTGCAGTACTTC.

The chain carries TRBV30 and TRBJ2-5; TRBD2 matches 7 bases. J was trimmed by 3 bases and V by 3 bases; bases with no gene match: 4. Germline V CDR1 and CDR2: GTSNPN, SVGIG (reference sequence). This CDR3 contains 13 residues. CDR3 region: CAWSAGTKETQYF. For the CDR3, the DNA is TGTGCCTGGAGCGCCGGGACTAAAGAGACCCAGTACTTC.

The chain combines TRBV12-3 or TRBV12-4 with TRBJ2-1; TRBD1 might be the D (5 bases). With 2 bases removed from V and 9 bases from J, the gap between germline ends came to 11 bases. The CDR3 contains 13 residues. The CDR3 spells CASSLTPRGEQFF. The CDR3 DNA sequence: TGTGCCAGCAGTTTAACGCCTAGGGGTGAGCAGTTCTTC.

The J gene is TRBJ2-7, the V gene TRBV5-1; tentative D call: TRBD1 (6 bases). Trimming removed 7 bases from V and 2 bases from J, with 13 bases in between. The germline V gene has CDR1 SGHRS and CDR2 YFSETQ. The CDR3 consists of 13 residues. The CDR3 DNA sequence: TGCGCCAGCTCCGGGACACGAGCCTACGAGCAGTACTTC. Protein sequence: CASSGTRAYEQYF.

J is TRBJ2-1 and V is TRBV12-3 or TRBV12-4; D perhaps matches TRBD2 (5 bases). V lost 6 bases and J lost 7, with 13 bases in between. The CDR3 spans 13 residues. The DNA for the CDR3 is TGTGCCAGCAGCCCCGGCAGAGGGAATGAGCAGTTCTTC. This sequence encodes CASSPGRGNEQFF.

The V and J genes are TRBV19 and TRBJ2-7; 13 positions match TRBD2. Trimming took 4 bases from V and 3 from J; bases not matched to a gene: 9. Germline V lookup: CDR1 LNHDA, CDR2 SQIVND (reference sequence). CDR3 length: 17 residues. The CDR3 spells CASSKWTSGSLHYEQYF. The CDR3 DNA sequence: TGTGCCAGTAGTAAGTGGACTAGCGGGAGTCTCCACTACGAGCAGTACTTC.

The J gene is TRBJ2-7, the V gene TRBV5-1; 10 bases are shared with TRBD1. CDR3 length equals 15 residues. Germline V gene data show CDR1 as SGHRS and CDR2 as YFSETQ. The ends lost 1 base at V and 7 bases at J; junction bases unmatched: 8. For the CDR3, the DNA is TGCGCCAGCAGCTTGTCTGGGACAGGGGTGGAAGAGCAGTACTTC. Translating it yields CASSLSGTGVEEQYF. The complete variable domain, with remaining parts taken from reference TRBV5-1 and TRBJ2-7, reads KAGVTQTPRYLIKTRGQQVTLSCSPISGHRSVSWYQQTPGQGLQFLFEYFSETQRNKGNFPGRFSGRQFSNSRSEMNVSTLELGDSALYLCASSLSGTGVEEQYFGPGTRLTVT.

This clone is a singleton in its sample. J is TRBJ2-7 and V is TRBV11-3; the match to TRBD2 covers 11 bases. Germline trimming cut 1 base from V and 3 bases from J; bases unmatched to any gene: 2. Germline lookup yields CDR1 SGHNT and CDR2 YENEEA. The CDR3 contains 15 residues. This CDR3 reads CASSLGLAGNYEQYF. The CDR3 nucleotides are TGTGCCAGCAGCTTAGGACTAGCGGGAAACTACGAGCAGTACTTC. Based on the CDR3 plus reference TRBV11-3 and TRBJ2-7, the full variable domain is EAGVVQSPRYKIIEKKQPVAFWCNPISGHNTLYWYLQNLGQGPELLIRYENEEAVDDSQLPKDRFSAERLKGVDSTLKIQPAELGDSAVYLCASSLGLAGNYEQYFGPGTRLTVT.

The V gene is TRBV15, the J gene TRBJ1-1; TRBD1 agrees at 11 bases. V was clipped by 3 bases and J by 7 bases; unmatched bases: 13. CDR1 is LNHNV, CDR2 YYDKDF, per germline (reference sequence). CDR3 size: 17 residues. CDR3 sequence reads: CATSSKTGTGGPIEAFF. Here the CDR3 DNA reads TGTGCCACCAGCAGCAAGACCGGGACAGGGGGACCAATTGAAGCTTTCTTT.

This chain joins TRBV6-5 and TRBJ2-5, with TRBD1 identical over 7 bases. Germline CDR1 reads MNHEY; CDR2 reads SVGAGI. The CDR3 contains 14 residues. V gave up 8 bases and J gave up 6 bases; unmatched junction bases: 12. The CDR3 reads CASRDRDPGKTQYF. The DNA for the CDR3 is TGTGCCAGCCGGGACAGAGACCCCGGAAAGACCCAGTACTTC.

CDR3 nucleotide sequence: TGTGCCAGCAGTAACCCGGGACTAGCGGGAGGAAGCTACGAGCAGTACTTC. This codes for CASSNPGLAGGSYEQYF. The gene calls are TRBV6-2 or TRBV6-3 and TRBJ2-7; 15 nucleotides match TRBD2. CDR1 is MNHEY, CDR2 SVGEGT, per germline. CDR3 length: 17 residues. V shed 5 bases, J shed 3 bases, and the junction held 8 bases outside the gene matches.

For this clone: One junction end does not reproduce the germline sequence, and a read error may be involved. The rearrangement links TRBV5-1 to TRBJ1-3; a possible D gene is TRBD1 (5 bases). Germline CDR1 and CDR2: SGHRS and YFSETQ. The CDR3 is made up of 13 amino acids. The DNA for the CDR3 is TGCGCCAGCAGCTTGAGTGCTGGCGGGGCCTCGAGGTTT. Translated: CASSLSAGGASRF.